This TCR beta chain was recorded in a study of OX40 agonist ivuxolimab in advanced cancers. The V and J ends lost 5 bases and 4 bases, in that order; junction bases with no gene match: 8. CDR1 is SGHRS and CDR2 is YFSETQ in the germline V gene. The CDR3 length is 15 residues. This clone is a singleton in its sample. TCRdb keeps only in-frame clones here, not all; method: immunoSEQ multiplex PCR. The table records 60,000 to 90,000 clones, around 85% of them present only once. The chain combines TRBV5-1 with TRBJ2-7, with 11 positions matching TRBD2. This receptor was obtained from an adult with an advanced solid tumor such as melanoma, head and neck, liver or kidney cancer. Material: CD4+ or CD8+ T cells sorted from blood, obtained in a trial of the OX40 agonist ivuxolimab. The DNA of the CDR3 is TGCGCCAGCAGGTCTGTAGCGGGAGGGTCGTACGAGCAGTACTTC. This codes for CASRSVAGGSYEQYF.